This record covers a single T cell receptor beta chain. This sample was included in a study of blood T cell repertoires in COVID-19. Whole-study context: COVID-19 samples collected from the United States, Italy and Spain covered acute and convalescent phases. PBMCs, B-cell-depleted T cells, or T cells were the source of the cDNA or gDNA that made up the material.

Sequencing was performed with immunoSEQ multiplex PCR; in TCRdb, only in-frame clones are kept and a portion is missing. This sample has over 100,000 clones, with 75% to 90% found just once. The sequence was obtained from a human donor in a cohort sampled during active COVID-19. Material for sequencing was peripheral blood.

CDR3 sequence: CASRHSSGGEQFF. The DNA of the CDR3 is TGTGCCAGCAGGCACTCCTCGGGGGGTGAGCAGTTCTTC. J is TRBJ2-1 and V is TRBV3-1 (or the pseudogene TRBV3-2); 7 bases match TRBD2. The V and J ends lost 6 bases and 9 bases, in that order; junction bases with no gene match: 8. The CDR3 consists of 13 residues. The germline V gene encodes CDR1 LGHDT and CDR2 YNNKEL (reference sequence).